The present T cell receptor beta chain was sequenced within a study of blood T cell repertoires in COVID-19. This CDR3 is 20 amino acids long. The V gene end was trimmed by 4 bases and the J gene end by 0 bases; junction bases not matched to a gene: 10. The germline V gene has CDR1 LGHDT and CDR2 YNNKEL (reference sequence). Repertoires were generated with immunoSEQ multiplex PCR, while TCRdb's copy carries only in-frame clones and drops some. The profile shows around 300,000 clones, roughly 86% of them singletons. The chain combines TRBV3-1 (or the pseudogene TRBV3-2) with TRBJ2-6, with 12 bases fitting TRBD2. The sample comprised PBMCs or T cells enriched from blood (not recorded which). The source is a woman younger than 35 who had recovered from COVID-19. As DNA, the CDR3 is TGTGCCAGCAGCCCTGGACTAGCGGGGACCAGGGGCTCTGGGGCCAACGTCCTGACTTTC. As protein: CASSPGLAGTRGSGANVLTF.